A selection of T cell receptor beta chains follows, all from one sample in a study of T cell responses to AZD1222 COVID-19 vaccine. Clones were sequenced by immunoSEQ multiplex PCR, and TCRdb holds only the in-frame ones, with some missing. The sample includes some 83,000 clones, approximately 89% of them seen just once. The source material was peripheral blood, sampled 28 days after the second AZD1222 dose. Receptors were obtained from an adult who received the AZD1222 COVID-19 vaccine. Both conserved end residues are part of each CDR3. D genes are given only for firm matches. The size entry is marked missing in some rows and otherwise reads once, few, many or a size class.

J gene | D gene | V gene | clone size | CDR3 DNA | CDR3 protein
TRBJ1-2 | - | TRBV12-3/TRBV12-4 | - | TGTGCCAGCAGTTTAGACGGAGCCTATGGCTACACCTTC | CASSLDGAYGYTF
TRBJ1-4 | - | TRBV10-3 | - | TGTGCCATCAGTGAATTTCCTACAGGGATTGCTAATGAAAAACTGTTTTTT | CAISEFPTGIANEKLFF
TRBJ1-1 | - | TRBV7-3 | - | TGTGCCAGCAGCTTAGGGGGCGGTGAAGCTTTCTTT | CASSLGGGEAFF
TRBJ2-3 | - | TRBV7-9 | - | TGTGCCAGCAGCTCGTCGGGGGTTTCGGATACGCAGTATTTT | CASSSSGVSDTQYF
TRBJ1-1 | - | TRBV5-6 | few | TGTGCCAGCAGAATAGACAGGACCTTCGGCACTGAAGCTTTCTTT | CASRIDRTFGTEAFF
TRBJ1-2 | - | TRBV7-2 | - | TGTGCCAGCAGCCGTAGGGGTTCCATTTCCTATGGCTACACCTTC | CASSRRGSISYGYTF
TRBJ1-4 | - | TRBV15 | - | TGTGCCACCAGCAGAAGATTTTCCACTAATGAAAAACTGTTTTTT | CATSRRFSTNEKLFF
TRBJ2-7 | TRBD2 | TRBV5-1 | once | TGCGCCAGCAGCTTAGCGGGGGCCCGTTTCGAGCAGTACTTC | CASSLAGARFEQYF
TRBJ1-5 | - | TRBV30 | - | TGTGCCTGGAAACTAACGGGAGAGGTCGGTCAGCCCCAGCATTTT | CAWKLTGEVGQPQHF
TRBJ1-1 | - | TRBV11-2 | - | TGTGCCAGCAGCTTGGCCCCGGGCGTCCGAGAAGCTTTCTTT | CASSLAPGVREAFF
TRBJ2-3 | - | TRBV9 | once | TGTGCCAGCAGCCCTATGGGGACCACAGATACGCAGTATTTT | CASSPMGTTDTQYF
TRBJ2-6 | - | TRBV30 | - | TGTGCCCACACTCCCGATGGCTCTGGGGCCAACGTCCTGACTTTC | CAHTPDGSGANVLTF
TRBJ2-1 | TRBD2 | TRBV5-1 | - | TGCGCCAGCAAGGGACTAGCGGGGGTGAATGAGCAGTTCTTC | CASKGLAGVNEQFF
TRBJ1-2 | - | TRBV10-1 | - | TGCGCCAGCAGTGACGGGACCGCCTATGGCTACACCTTC | CASSDGTAYGYTF
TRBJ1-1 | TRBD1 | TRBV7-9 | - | TGTGCCAGCAGCCATAGACAGGGCCGGAAGGACACTGAAGCTTTCTTT | CASSHRQGRKDTEAFF
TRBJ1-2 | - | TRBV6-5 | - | TGTGCCAGCAGTTACACCGAGAACTATGGCTACACCTTC | CASSYTENYGYTF
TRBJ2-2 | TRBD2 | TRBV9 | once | TGTGCCAGCAGCAGACTAGCGGGGGGGCCTCCCGGGGAGCTGTTTTTT | CASSRLAGGPPGELFF
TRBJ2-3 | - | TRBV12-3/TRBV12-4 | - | TGTGCCAGCAGCCGGATGAGCACAGATACGCAGTATTTT | CASSRMSTDTQYF
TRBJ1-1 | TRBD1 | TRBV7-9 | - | TGTGCCAGCAGCTTACGGGGAGACAGGGGGCATACTGAAGCTTTCTTT | CASSLRGDRGHTEAFF
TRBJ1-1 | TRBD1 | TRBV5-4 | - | TGTGCCAGCAGCAGATCGGACAGGGTAACTGAAGCTTTCTTT | CASSRSDRVTEAFF
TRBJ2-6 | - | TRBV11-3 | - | TGTGCCAGCAGCTTAGGGGGGTTTAAGTCTGGGGCCAACGTCCTGACTTTC | CASSLGGFKSGANVLTF
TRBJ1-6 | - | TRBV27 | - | TGTGCCAGCCGGACAGCCAGCTCCTATAATTCACCCCTCCACTTT | CASRTASSYNSPLHF
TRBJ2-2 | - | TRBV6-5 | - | TGTGCCAGCGGACTTTTCACCGGGGAGCTGTTTTTT | CASGLFTGELFF
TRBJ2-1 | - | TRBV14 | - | TGTGCCAGCACTTGGCAGGGGTACAATGAGCAGTTCTTC | CASTWQGYNEQFF
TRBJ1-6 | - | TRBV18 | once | TGTGCCAGCTCACCTGCTAACACCGGGTCACCCCTCCACTTT | CASSPANTGSPLHF
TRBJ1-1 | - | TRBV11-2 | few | TGTGCCAGCAGCTTAGCGGTTTCTGAAGCTTTCTTT | CASSLAVSEAFF
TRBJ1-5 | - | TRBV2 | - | TGTGCCAGCAGGGCCCCCGGGACCGATTATAGCAATCAGCCCCAGCATTTT | CASRAPGTDYSNQPQHF
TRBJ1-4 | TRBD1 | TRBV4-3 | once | TGCGCCAGCAGCCAACTACCGGGACAGGGGGCCATCGGTGAAAAACTGTTTTTT | CASSQLPGQGAIGEKLFF
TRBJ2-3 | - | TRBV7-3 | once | TGTGCCAGCAGCTCGGGACCCCCCACAGATACGCAGTATTTT | CASSSGPPTDTQYF